This is a list of T cell receptor beta chains from one sample in a study of PD-1 blockade in classical Hodgkin lymphoma. Assay: immunoSEQ multiplex PCR; the TCRdb copy retains only in-frame clones and omits some. The repertoire holds around 25,000 clones, with roughly 80% as singletons. The sequencing used CD4+ T cells from blood, collected before the fourth cycle of nivolumab. Source of these receptors: a human donor with classical Hodgkin lymphoma. The CDR3 runs from the conserved cysteine through the conserved F or W. The D gene is left open where the match is weak. Size tells how often a clone was seen (once, few, many) or the class of an expanded clone, and some rows leave it out.

v_gene	d_gene	j_gene	abundance	CDR3nt	CDR3aa
TRBV2	TRBD1	TRBJ2-5	-	TGTGCCAGCCGGACAGGGCCCTCAGAGACCCAGTACTTC	CASRTGPSETQYF
TRBV7-9	TRBD1	TRBJ2-7	-	TGTGCCAGCAGTCCTGGACAGGGAACGAGCTCCTACGAGCAGTACTTC	CASSPGQGTSSYEQYF
TRBV11-3	TRBD2	TRBJ2-2	-	TGTGCCAGCAGCTTCTCCCGAACTAGCGGGGTGACCGGGGAGCTGTTTTTT	CASSFSRTSGVTGELFF
TRBV6-5	TRBD1	TRBJ1-2	-	TGTGCCAGCTACACGAGGAGGGGGCAGGGTGGCTACACCTTC	CASYTRRGQGGYTF
TRBV7-2	-	TRBJ1-5	once	TGTGCCAGCAGCTTAGAGTTTGCTCAGCCCCAGCATTTT	CASSLEFAQPQHF
TRBV19	TRBD1	TRBJ2-5	-	TGTGCCAGTAGTCCGATGACAGGGAAGGAGGTGGCAGAGACCCAGTACTTC	CASSPMTGKEVAETQYF
TRBV7-9	-	TRBJ1-6	-	TGTGCCAGCAGCCGGGAGGGGAATTCACCCCTCCACTTT	CASSREGNSPLHF
TRBV11-2	-	TRBJ2-7	-	TGTGCCAGCAGCTCCGGTTGGAGGGCCGACGAGCAGTACTTC	CASSSGWRADEQYF
TRBV10-3	-	TRBJ2-2	-	TGTGCCATCAGTGCGGCCGGGGAGCTGTTTTTT	CAISAAGELFF
TRBV29-1	-	TRBJ1-1	-	TGCAGCGTTGTCGTGAACACTGAAGCTTTCTTT	CSVVVNTEAFF
TRBV6-6	-	TRBJ2-7	-	TGTGCCAGCAGTCCGACAGTCAACGAGCAGTACTTC	CASSPTVNEQYF
TRBV30	TRBD1	TRBJ2-3	-	TGTGCCTGGAGCCTTGGACAGGGGACAGATACGCAGTATTTT	CAWSLGQGTDTQYF
TRBV19	TRBD2	TRBJ2-3	once	TGTGCCAGTAGTACTAGCGGGGGCACCCAATATACGCAGTATTTT	CASSTSGGTQYTQYF
TRBV7-2	TRBD1	TRBJ2-1	once	TGTGCCAGCAGCTTTCAGGGGGTCAATGAGCAGTTCTTC	CASSFQGVNEQFF
TRBV6-1	-	TRBJ1-5	-	TGTGCCAGCAGTGAATGGCGAAATAGCAATCAGCCCCAGCATTTT	CASSEWRNSNQPQHF
TRBV7-3	TRBD1	TRBJ2-2	-	TGTGCCAGCACCATACCGACAGGGAAGGGGAGCACCGGGGAGCTGTTTTTT	CASTIPTGKGSTGELFF
TRBV18	-	TRBJ1-1	few	TGTGCCAGCTCATCCTTGGAGGGTTATGGGACTGAAGCTTTCTTT	CASSSLEGYGTEAFF
TRBV5-1	-	TRBJ2-1	-	TGCGCCAGCAGCTTTCCGGGGGTCTACAATGAGCAGTTCTTC	CASSFPGVYNEQFF
TRBV11-2	-	TRBJ2-3	-	TGTGCCAGCAGCTTTACGGGGGTGCAAGATACGCAGTATTTT	CASSFTGVQDTQYF
TRBV19	TRBD1	TRBJ2-1	-	TGTGCCACAAAGAGGAGGGACAGGGATAATGAGCAGTTCTTC	CATKRRDRDNEQFF
TRBV28	-	TRBJ1-1	-	TGTGCCAGCAGTTCCGGCCTTCTACAGGGCACAGCTTTCTTT	CASSSGLLQGTAFF
TRBV6-4	-	TRBJ2-3	-	TGTGCCAGCAGTGTGGGAGATACGCAGTATTTT	CASSVGDTQYF
TRBV7-2	-	TRBJ2-5	-	TGTGCCAGCAGCTTTTCTTGGGGAGAGACCCAGTACTTC	CASSFSWGETQYF
TRBV10-1	TRBD2	TRBJ2-7	-	TGCGCCAACCAGTCCTATAGCGGGGGGGCTTACGAGCAGTACTTC	CANQSYSGGAYEQYF
TRBV7-9	-	TRBJ2-5	-	TGTGCCAGCAGCTATGCGACAGGATTGGAGACCCAGTACTTC	CASSYATGLETQYF
TRBV7-2	-	TRBJ2-5	-	TGTGCCAGCAGCTTACTTATTTCGGAGACCCAGTACTTC	CASSLLISETQYF
TRBV5-1	TRBD2	TRBJ2-5	-	TGCGCCAGCAGCTTCCGCTCGCCTACGGGGGGACAAGAGACCCAGTACTTC	CASSFRSPTGGQETQYF
TRBV30	-	TRBJ2-5	-	TGTGCCTGGACTCCGGGAAGGGAGACCCAGTACTTC	CAWTPGRETQYF
TRBV9	-	TRBJ1-4	once	TGTGCCAGCAGAGGGGGGGCAGGTGAAAAACTGTTTTTT	CASRGGAGEKLFF
TRBV6-6	TRBD1	TRBJ1-1	-	TGTGCCAGCAGTGACCACAGGGGCTCCACTGAAGCTTTCTTT	CASSDHRGSTEAFF
TRBV7-2	TRBD1	TRBJ2-7	-	TGTGCCAGCAGCCCGCAGGGGGCGAAAAACGAGCAGTACTTC	CASSPQGAKNEQYF
TRBV7-8	-	TRBJ1-1	-	TGTGCCAGCAGCCCAGACAGAAGGGGGGCTTTCTTT	CASSPDRRGAFF
TRBV28	-	TRBJ1-2	-	TGTGCCAGCAGTTTTTTGGGAAGCAGGGACTATGGCTACACCTTC	CASSFLGSRDYGYTF
TRBV7-8	-	TRBJ1-3	-	TGTGCCAGCAGCTTAGCAGGCCCGGGCACCATATATTTT	CASSLAGPGTIYF
TRBV4-2	-	TRBJ2-7	few	TGTGCCAGCAGCCAACCAAGGCGGGGTGAGACCTCCTACGAGCAGTACTTC	CASSQPRRGETSYEQYF
TRBV4-3	TRBD2	TRBJ2-1	-	TGCGCCAGCAGCCAAGGATTATGGACTAGCGGGATGGGTTACAATGAGCAGTTCTTC	CASSQGLWTSGMGYNEQFF
TRBV5-1	TRBD1	TRBJ1-6	-	TGCGCCAGCAGCTTGGATCGGACAGGGGGTTCACCCCTCCACTTT	CASSLDRTGGSPLHF
TRBV7-7	TRBD2	TRBJ2-5	-	TGTGCTAGCAGCTTACTAGCGGGGGTACAAGAGACCCAGTACTTC	CASSLLAGVQETQYF
TRBV18	-	TRBJ1-5	-	TGTGCCAGCTCACCAGGAGGGGGACAGCCCCAGCATTTT	CASSPGGGQPQHF
TRBV7-3	-	TRBJ2-1	-	TGTGCCAGCAGCTTTTGGGGGTCTGAGGGCCATGAGCAGTTCTTC	CASSFWGSEGHEQFF
TRBV18	TRBD2	TRBJ2-7	-	TGTGCCAGCTCACTGAGCGGGGCCCTCTACGAGCAGTACTTC	CASSLSGALYEQYF
TRBV6-1	-	TRBJ2-7	-	TGTGCCAGCTGGGAGGCCTCTACCGCCTACGAGCAGTACTTC	CASWEASTAYEQYF
TRBV11-3	TRBD1	TRBJ2-1	-	TGTGCCAGCAGCTTTCGCGCCGGGACAGGGTCCTACAATGAGCAGTTCTTC	CASSFRAGTGSYNEQFF
TRBV7-7	TRBD2	TRBJ2-2	-	TGTGCTAGCAGCTTCGGGACTAGCGGCACCGGGGAGCTGTTTTTT	CASSFGTSGTGELFF
TRBV28	-	TRBJ2-2	-	TGTGCCAGCAGTCCACCCAATGTTGGGGAGCTGTTTTTT	CASSPPNVGELFF
TRBV27	-	TRBJ2-7	few	TGTGCCAGCAGTTTAGGGGTTCTCTCGTCCTACGAGCAGTACTTC	CASSLGVLSSYEQYF
TRBV5-5	-	TRBJ2-3	-	TGTGCCAGCAGCTTGGGCACCAACACAGATACGCAGTATTTT	CASSLGTNTDTQYF
TRBV19	-	TRBJ1-2	-	TGTGCCAGTAGTATAGATGGAGGGTGGTATGGCTACACCTTC	CASSIDGGWYGYTF
TRBV6-5	-	TRBJ1-1	-	TGTGCCAGCAGTACCGGGATCCCCATTCGAGCTTTCTTT	CASSTGIPIRAFF
TRBV4-3	TRBD1	TRBJ2-7	-	TGCGCCAGCAGCCAACTACAAGCCAGGGGGCACGAGCAGTACTTC	CASSQLQARGHEQYF
TRBV2	TRBD2	TRBJ2-1	once	TGTGCCAGCCGCCCGGGACTAGCGGGGTCGGATGAGCAGTTCTTC	CASRPGLAGSDEQFF
TRBV6-5	TRBD1	TRBJ1-4	once	TGTGCCAGCAGCCAGGGACAGGCAAAAAATGAAAAACTGTTTTTT	CASSQGQAKNEKLFF
TRBV10-3	TRBD1	TRBJ1-1	-	TGTGCCATCAGTGACCGGGGACAGGGAAACACTGAAGCTTTCTTT	CAISDRGQGNTEAFF
TRBV6-5	-	TRBJ2-2	-	TGTGCCAGCAGTCCCGGGACCGAAGGCGGGGAGCTGTTTTTT	CASSPGTEGGELFF